This T cell receptor beta chain emerged from a study of cytotoxic CD8 clonotypes in ibrutinib-treated CLL. The study, taken as a whole, reports: Samples were collected at differing times from sustained-remission and progressing patients.

Data came from immunoSEQ multiplex PCR; TCRdb stores just in-frame clones and leaves some out. The repertoire holds approximately 42,000 clones, with more than 60% as singletons. With regard to this clone: Its target is not known.

Trimming at V came to 5 bases and at J to 0 bases, leaving 8 bases not matched to a gene. The CDR3 runs 16 residues. CDR1 and CDR2 (germline): SGHVS, FQNEAQ. The chain joins TRBV7-8 to TRBJ2-7; TRBD2 matches at 9 bases. The sequencing here drew on PBMCs, taken after 12 months of ibrutinib treatment. This clonotype was obtained from a human donor with chronic lymphocytic leukemia. The CDR3: CASSPSLAGSSYEQYF. CDR3 nucleotides: TGTGCCAGCAGCCCATCACTAGCGGGCAGCTCCTACGAGCAGTACTTC. The full variable domain, with the rest looked up from reference TRBV7-8 and TRBJ2-7, is GAGVSQSPRYKVAKRGQDVALRCDPISGHVSLFWYQQALGQGPEFLTYFQNEAQLDKSGLPSDRFFAERPEGSVSTLKIQRTQQEDSAVYLCASSPSLAGSSYEQYFGPGTRLTVT.